Below are 7 T cell receptor beta chains sequenced from a single sample in a study of cytomegalovirus exposure and HLA in healthy donors. PCR used 60 Vbeta primers and 13 Jbeta primers. TCRdb keeps only in-frame clones here, not all; method: immunoSEQ multiplex PCR. In the table there are approximately 200,000 clones, around 78% of which are singletons. Material: PBMCs. Every receptor here comes from a man aged 30 to 39 in good health and CMV-seronegative.

The rearrangement links TRBV28 to TRBJ1-5, with no clear D. Germline V lookup: CDR1 MDHEN, CDR2 SYDVKM. This CDR3 region has 15 residues. Deletions cut 1 base from V and 6 bases from J, with 13 bases between. This CDR3 is CASSLSGSLGQPQHF. In nucleotides, the CDR3 is TGTGCCAGCAGTTTATCCGGGAGTCTAGGTCAGCCCCAGCATTTT.

V gene TRBV5-4 combines with J gene TRBJ2-5, with TRBD2 identical over 8 bases. CDR1 is SGHNT and CDR2 is YYREEE in the germline V gene (reference sequence). The CDR3 spans 13 residues. J gave up 4 bases and V 3 bases, and 2 bases lay outside the gene matches. CDR3 amino acids: CASSSSGRETQYF. CDR3 DNA: TGTGCCAGCAGCTCGAGCGGGAGAGAGACCCAGTACTTC.

The CDR3 DNA follows: TGTGCCAGCAGCCGAACCCCGGTGACAGTTATCACAGATACGCAGTATTTT. Amino acid sequence: CASSRTPVTVITDTQYF. V usage is TRBV7-9 and J usage is TRBJ2-3, with a possible D match to TRBD1 (5 bases). Germline CDR1 and CDR2: SEHNR and FQNEAQ (reference sequence). Trimming removed 5 bases at V and 2 bases at J, with 20 bases between. This CDR3 spans 17 amino acids. Variable domain in full (rest from reference TRBV7-9 and TRBJ2-3): DTGVSQNPRHKITKRGQNVTFRCDPISEHNRLYWYRQTLGQGPEFLTYFQNEAQLEKSRLLSDRFSAERPKGSFSTLEIQRTEQGDSAMYLCASSRTPVTVITDTQYFGPGTRLTVL.

CDR3 DNA sequence: TGTGCCATCAGTAGTCAGGTGACTAGCGGCACAGATACGCAGTATTTT. Its translation: CAISSQVTSGTDTQYF. The chain is built from TRBV10-3 and TRBJ2-3; 8 positions match TRBD2. The CDR3 covers 16 residues. Germline V gene sequence: CDR1 ENHRY, CDR2 SYGVKD. After removal of 5 bases from V and 1 base from J, the junction contained 8 bases not matched to a gene.

The CDR3 is CASSPTLPNVLTF. In DNA, the CDR3 is TGTGCCAGCAGTCCTACCCTACCCAACGTCCTGACTTTC. J is TRBJ2-6 and V is TRBV28; no firm D call. Trimming cost V 5 bases and J 8 bases, with 10 bases left between them. This CDR3 has 13 residues. The germline V gene encodes CDR1 MDHEN and CDR2 SYDVKM.

The chain carries TRBV5-1 and TRBJ2-7, with TRBD2 matching over 9 bases. There are 16 residues in the CDR3. CDR1 and CDR2 (germline): SGHRS, YFSETQ. With 2 bases clipped from V and 2 bases from J, the junction kept 8 bases outside the gene matches. CDR3 nucleotide sequence: TGCGCCAGCAGCTTTTCCCCTAGCGGGAATCCCTACGAGCAGTACTTC. It translates to CASSFSPSGNPYEQYF.

The chain employs TRBV27 and TRBJ1-3; D perhaps matches TRBD1 (6 bases). Germline V CDR1 and CDR2: MNHEY, SMNVEV (reference sequence). V was trimmed by 9 bases and J by 2 bases, leaving 11 bases between them. CDR3 length: 13 residues. CDR3: CASASGAGNTIYF. CDR3 DNA sequence: TGTGCCAGTGCTTCAGGGGCTGGAAACACCATATATTTT.